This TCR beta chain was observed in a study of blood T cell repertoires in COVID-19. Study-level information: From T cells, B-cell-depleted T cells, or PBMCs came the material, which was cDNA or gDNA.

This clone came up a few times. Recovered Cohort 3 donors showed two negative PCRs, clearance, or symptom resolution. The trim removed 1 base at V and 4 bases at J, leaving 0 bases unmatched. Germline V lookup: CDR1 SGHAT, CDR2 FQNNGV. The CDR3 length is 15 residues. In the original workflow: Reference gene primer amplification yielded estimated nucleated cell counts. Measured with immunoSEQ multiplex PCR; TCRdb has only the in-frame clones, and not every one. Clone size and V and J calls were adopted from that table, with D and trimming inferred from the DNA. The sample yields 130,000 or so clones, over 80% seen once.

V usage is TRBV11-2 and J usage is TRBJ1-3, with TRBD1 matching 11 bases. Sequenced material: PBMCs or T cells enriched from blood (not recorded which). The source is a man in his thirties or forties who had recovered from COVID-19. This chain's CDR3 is CASSLGTGGGNTIYF. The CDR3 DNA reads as TGTGCCAGCAGCTTAGGGACAGGGGGCGGAAACACCATATATTTT.